These 10 T cell receptor beta chains originate from one sample sequenced in a study of T cell clonality in common variable immunodeficiency. Repertoires were generated with immunoSEQ multiplex PCR, while TCRdb's copy carries only in-frame clones and drops some. There are tens of thousands of clones in the sample, none observed a single time. Material for sequencing was peripheral blood mononuclear cells. These receptors originate from a person aged 18-70 years in good health.

This clone was seen a few times. From the germline J gene comes the end of the CDR3, since the read stops 3 residues before it. The rearrangement links TRBV6-2 or TRBV6-3 to TRBJ1-2; D is undetermined. From germline, CDR1 is MNHEY and CDR2 SVGEGT. The CDR3 spans 12 residues. The chain's CDR3 is CASKTGNYDYTF. The CDR3 DNA, read in part, is TGTGCCAGCAAGACTGGCAACTACGAC.

This clone was observed at least ten times. The CDR3 extends 3 residues past the end of the read, so its final part is completed from the germline J gene. The chain is built from TRBV20-1 and TRBJ2-3, with 10 nucleotides matching TRBD2. CDR1 DFQATT and CDR2 SNEGSKA come from the germline V gene (reference sequence). Losses at the gene ends were 6 bases for V and 4 bases for J; bases not matched to a gene: 13. This CDR3 has 16 amino acids. The DNA read from the CDR3 is TGCAGTGCCACGCGGGGGAGCGGGAGGGGGGCAGATACG. Protein product: CSATRGSGRGADT. The whole CDR3 is CSATRGSGRGADTQYF.

This clone was detected ten times or more. The read is 3 residues too short to cover the CDR3 end, so that end is filled in from the germline J gene. The chain links TRBV19 to TRBJ1-3; D is undetermined. Germline-derived CDR1 and CDR2 are LNHDA and SQIVND (reference sequence). This CDR3 is 14 amino acids long. Trimming cost V 9 bases and J 3 bases, with 15 bases left between them. The CDR3 DNA, read in part, is TGTGCCAGCACAACGCAACGTTTTGGAAACACC. Its translation is CASTTQRFGNT. The CDR3 as a whole reads CASTTQRFGNTIYF.

In this sample, this clone turned up many times. The DNA ends 3 residues before the CDR3 does, and the rest of the CDR3 is filled in from the germline J gene. The genes are TRBV5-6 and TRBJ2-7; a weak D match, TRBD1 (5 bases). Germline values: CDR1 SGHDT, CDR2 YYEEEE. The CDR3 contains 14 residues. Trimming took off 4 bases at V and 2 bases at J, with 13 bases between the two ends. Partial CDR3 DNA: TGTGCCAGCAGCGACTGGCACAGGCCCTACGAG. Translation: CASSDWHRPYE. The whole CDR3 is CASSDWHRPYEQYF.

Remarks on this clone: Read coverage stops 3 residues before the CDR3 terminus; the germline J gene supplies the remainder. This chain joins TRBV6-1 and TRBJ1-1; maybe TRBD1 (5 bases). The CDR3 runs 14 residues. Germline values: CDR1 MNHNS, CDR2 SASEGT. The sequenced CDR3 bases are TGTGCCAGCAGTGAAGGACAGAGCTCCTACGAG. It specifies CASSEGQSSYE. The full CDR3 protein is CASSEGQSSYEAFF.

This clone was observed at least ten times. CDR3 in amino acids: CASTDAGTSKYEQYF. Partial CDR3 DNA: TGTGCCAGCACCGATGCCGGGACTAGCAAGTACGAG. This chain uses TRBV28 with TRBJ2-7, with 9 positions matching TRBD2. The CDR3 extends 3 residues past the end of the read, so its final part is completed from the germline J gene. Germline-derived CDR1 and CDR2 are MDHEN and SYDVKM. The CDR3 spans 15 residues. Trimming removed 7 bases from V and 4 bases from J; junction bases left unmatched: 11.

This clone turned up a few times. The CDR3 end is not reached by the read, which stops 3 residues before it; the germline J gene fills it in. The chain recombines TRBV2 with TRBJ1-2; the D gene is possibly TRBD1 (5 bases). The CDR3 is made up of 14 amino acids. CDR1 and CDR2 from the germline V gene are SNHLY and FYNNEI. V was trimmed by 7 bases and J by 1 base, leaving 13 bases between them. CDR3 loop: CASKVAGINYGYTF. Incomplete CDR3 DNA: TGTGCCAGCAAGGTCGCAGGGATTAACTATGGC.

This clone was picked up many times. From the germline J gene comes the end of the CDR3, since the read stops 3 residues before it. This rearrangement joins TRBV2 to TRBJ2-7, with D possibly TRBD1 on 5 matching bases. Trimming cost V 5 bases and J 3 bases, with 11 bases left between them. This CDR3 has 13 residues. Germline assignment: CDR1 SNHLY and CDR2 FYNNEI. The sequenced CDR3 bases are TGTGCCAGCAGTTGGACAATTAACTACGAG. It specifies CASSWTINYE. From start to end, the CDR3 is CASSWTINYEQYF.

This clone was counted ten times or more. The read falls 3 residues short of the CDR3 end, and the missing part is taken from the germline J gene. This rearrangement joins TRBV4-1 to TRBJ2-3, with 9 bases that match TRBD2. The CDR3 is 17 amino acids. CDR1 MGHRA and CDR2 YSYEKL come from the germline V gene. Germline trimming cut 4 bases from V and 3 bases from J; bases unmatched to any gene: 11. The CDR3: CASSLTFSGSATDTQYF. The covered CDR3 bases are TGCGCCAGCAGCCTCACATTTAGCGGGAGCGCGACAGATACG.

Many counts were recorded for this clone. Here the CDR3 reads CAWTRGPGTDTQYF. The DNA read from the CDR3 is TGTGCCTGGACCCGAGGGCCGGGCACAGATACG. The chain links TRBV30 to TRBJ2-3; TRBD2 might be the D (5 bases). The sequenced fragment ends 3 residues before the CDR3 boundary, so the rest is inferred from the germline J gene. CDR1 and CDR2 from the germline V gene are GTSNPN and SVGIG (reference sequence). V lost 4 bases to trimming and J lost 1 base, with 12 bases between them. The CDR3 contains 14 residues.